This TCR beta chain was sequenced for a study of T cells in Graves' hyperthyroidism and ophthalmopathy. Template material for amplifying TCR beta CDR3 regions consisted of RNA transcripts. HTBI primers were used for first-round RT-PCR of the TCR CDR3. TCRdb used MiXCR to reprocess the multiplex PCR reads, holding one entry per CDR3 protein. In the table there are hundreds of thousands of distinct CDR3 sequences, 35% to 40% of which are singletons. The CDR3 spans 13 residues. Germline assignment: CDR1 LNHDA and CDR2 SQIVND (reference sequence). V dropped 7 bases and J dropped 4 bases, with 13 bases sitting between them. This clonotype came up many times. Cells are PBMCs isolated from 10 ml of fresh blood.

V usage is TRBV19 and J usage is TRBJ1-1; TRBD1 is a possible D gene (5 bases). The sample was blood. The receptor comes from a young man with Graves' hyperthyroidism. CDR3 loop: CASNVNGGTEAFF. The DNA of the CDR3 is TGTGCCAGTAATGTCAACGGGGGCACTGAAGCTTTCTTT.